Listed here are 6 T cell receptor beta chains from one sample, sequenced in a study of control samples from healthy donors and cancer patients. Data came from immunoSEQ multiplex PCR; TCRdb stores just in-frame clones and leaves some out. Among around 140,000 clones listed, more than 80% were seen once. The source material was blood. The receptors shown here come from a man aged 35-49 years in good health.

The genes are TRBV19 and TRBJ2-6, with a tentative D call TRBD1 (6 bases). CDR1 LNHDA and CDR2 SQIVND come from the germline V gene (reference sequence). The CDR3 totals 16 residues. Trimming shortened V by 6 bases and J by 0 bases, and 12 bases separated the two germline ends. The CDR3 region has the DNA TGTGCCAGTAGCTTACAGGGTTCCTCTGGGGCCAACGTCCTGACTTTC. Its protein is CASSLQGSSGANVLTF.

The chain recombines TRBV19 with TRBJ1-2; TRBD1 aligns across 10 bases. The CDR3 extends over 17 amino acids. CDR1 is LNHDA and CDR2 is SQIVND in the germline V gene (reference sequence). Losses at the gene ends were 5 bases for V and 4 bases for J; bases not matched to a gene: 13. The CDR3 region has the DNA TGTGCCAGTAGTCGGGACAGGGGACGGCAGTTGAGCTATGGCTACACCTTC. Its protein product is CASSRDRGRQLSYGYTF. Complete variable domain (other parts from reference TRBV19 and TRBJ1-2): DGGITQSPKYLFRKEGQNVTLSCEQNLNHDAMYWYRQDPGQGLRLIYYSQIVNDFQKGDIAEGYSVSREKKESFPLTVTSAQKNPTAFYLCASSRDRGRQLSYGYTFGSGTRLTVV.

The V call is TRBV10-3, the J call TRBJ2-2; 8 bases match TRBD1. Per germline, CDR1 ENHRY and CDR2 SYGVKD. Trimming removed 7 bases from V and 6 bases from J; junction bases left unmatched: 7. The CDR3 covers 14 residues. The CDR3, as DNA: TGTGCCATCACCGGACAGGGAAGGGCCGGGGAGCTGTTTTTT. Translating it yields CAITGQGRAGELFF.

This clone was seen a handful of times. J is TRBJ2-3 and V is TRBV10-3; D unclear. The CDR3 length is 13 residues. The V gene lost 5 bases and the J gene lost 2 bases, with 8 bases spanning the gap. Germline lookup yields CDR1 ENHRY and CDR2 SYGVKD. This CDR3 is CAISTDLTDTQYF. The CDR3 DNA follows: TGTGCCATCAGTACGGACCTCACAGATACGCAGTATTTT.

The chain is built from TRBV7-9 and TRBJ2-5; perhaps TRBD1 as D (6 bases). V gave up 5 bases and J gave up 5 bases, with 9 bases separating them. This CDR3 spans 12 amino acids. In germline, CDR1 is SEHNR, CDR2 FQNEAQ (reference sequence). DNA of the CDR3: TGTGCCAGCAGCCCTCAGGGGGAGACCCAGTACTTC. Encoded protein: CASSPQGETQYF.

The V and J genes are TRBV19 and TRBJ2-7; no clear D gene. V was pared by 5 bases and J by 2 bases, with 10 bases between. The CDR3 length is 13 residues. Germline-derived CDR1 and CDR2 are LNHDA and SQIVND (reference sequence). The CDR3 loop is CASSFGPTYEQYF. The CDR3 DNA follows: TGTGCCAGTAGTTTCGGACCTACCTACGAGCAGTACTTC.